These 26 T cell receptor beta chains came from one sample sequenced in a study of CXCR3-negative and CXCR3-positive naive CD8 T cells (dated by TCRdb to about 2019). The sequencing machine was a NextSeq 550. The Human TCR Profiling Kit (MiLaboratory) was used to prepare UMI-labeled 5' RACE TRB cDNA libraries. TCRdb reprocessed the raw reads; every CDR3 protein sequence is a single record, and DNA is not supplied. The sample table records around 84,000 distinct CDR3 sequences. The ten largest clones add up to 0.75% to 0.95% of the sample. What the authors observed across the whole study: Compared with CXCR3-negative naive cells, CXCR3-positive naive cells had TRB CDR3s with higher hydrophobicity (lower Kidera factor 4), lower energy, and higher strength and volume indices.

No antigens are known for them. Sequencing used naive CXCR3+ CD8+ T cells from blood. The cell subset or site label, read with the paper, signifies: CD45RO-CCR7+CD27+CD95- naive CD8+ T cells expressing CXCR3 (TNR3+). All receptors come from a human donor in good health. Some clones in this sample may be carry-over from other donors' samples.

This sequence joins TRBV29-1 and TRBJ1-3. Germline loops: CDR1 SQVTM, CDR2 ANQGSEA. This CDR3 region has 13 residues. CDR3 region: CSVGKSSGNTIYF.

V and J are TRBV6-5 and TRBJ1-1; without DNA, the TCRdb call of TRBD1 cannot be checked. The CDR3 runs 13 residues. The germline CDR1 and CDR2 sequences are MNHEY and SVGAGI. This chain's CDR3 is CASSPGGGTEAFF.

The rearrangement uses TRBV14 and TRBJ2-4; the TCRdb call, TRBD1, lacks DNA for checking. This CDR3 has 16 amino acids. Per the germline V gene, CDR1 is SGHDN and CDR2 is FVKESK. CDR3: CASSQGTGRSKNIQYF.

This chain uses TRBV28 with TRBJ1-4. This CDR3 spans 13 amino acids. Germline-derived CDR1 and CDR2 are MDHEN and SYDVKM. The CDR3 loop reads CASSFGENEKLFF.

V usage is TRBV9 and J usage is TRBJ2-1; TCRdb reports TRBD2, a call that lacks DNA to check it against. Germline assignment: CDR1 SGDLS and CDR2 YYNGEE. The CDR3 runs 14 residues. CDR3 amino acids: CASQAGDSYNEQFF. The full variable domain, its missing parts supplied by reference TRBV9 and TRBJ2-1, is DSGVTQTPKHLITATGQRVTLRCSPRSGDLSVYWYQQSLDQGLQFLIQYYNGEERAKGNILERFSAQQFPDLHSELNLSSLELGDSALYFCASQAGDSYNEQFFGPGTRLTVL.

The chain links TRBV6-5 to TRBJ2-1; the TRBD2 assignment by TCRdb is unverifiable without DNA. Germline V gene data show CDR1 as MNHEY and CDR2 as SVGAGI. The CDR3 sequence is 14 residues long. The CDR3 spells CASSYSAGGNEQFF.

The chain couples TRBV28 to TRBJ1-6; TCRdb names TRBD1, which stays unverified in the absence of DNA. This CDR3 spans 19 amino acids. Per germline, CDR1 MDHEN and CDR2 SYDVKM. This CDR3 reads CASSLPPHLGQVDNSPLHF. Based on the CDR3 plus reference TRBV28 and TRBJ1-6, the full variable domain is DVKVTQSSRYLVKRTGEKVFLECVQDMDHENMFWYRQDPGLGLRLIYFSYDVKMKEKGDIPEGYSVSREKKERFSLILESASTNQTSMYLCASSLPPHLGQVDNSPLHFGNGTRLTVT.

The genes are TRBV7-3 and TRBJ2-1; TCRdb returns TRBD1, unconfirmable since there is no DNA. The CDR3 is 15 amino acids. Looked up from germline, CDR1 is SGHTA and CDR2 is FQGTGA. CDR3: CASSAPVELCNEQFF.

This rearrangement joins TRBV28 to TRBJ2-1. Per the germline V gene, CDR1 is MDHEN and CDR2 is SYDVKM. CDR3 length: 14 residues. CDR3 amino acids: CASSERSSYNEQFF.

V is TRBV5-1 and J is TRBJ2-4; no DNA is available, so the TRBD2 call from TCRdb remains unchecked. In germline, CDR1 is SGHRS, CDR2 YFSETQ. The CDR3 runs to 17 residues. The CDR3: CASSLSAVVMAKNIQYF. Based on the CDR3 plus reference TRBV5-1 and TRBJ2-4, the full variable domain is KAGVTQTPRYLIKTRGQQVTLSCSPISGHRSVSWYQQTPGQGLQFLFEYFSETQRNKGNFPGRFSGRQFSNSRSEMNVSTLELGDSALYLCASSLSAVVMAKNIQYFGAGTRLSVL.

The rearrangement uses TRBV5-1 and TRBJ1-1; the D gene TCRdb calls, TRBD1, cannot be checked with no DNA. CDR3 length: 15 residues. Germline V gives CDR1 SGHRS, CDR2 YFSETQ. The CDR3 loop reads CASSQGQAMNTEAFF.

The CDR3: CSVGVVGANEQYF. This chain joins TRBV29-1 and TRBJ2-7; no DNA is available, so the TRBD1 call from TCRdb remains unchecked. Germline V lookup: CDR1 SQVTM, CDR2 ANQGSEA. This CDR3 has 13 amino acids.

This chain uses TRBV3-1 with TRBJ2-3; TCRdb picks TRBD2, but there is no DNA to check that call. The germline V gene has CDR1 LGHDT and CDR2 YNNKEL (reference sequence). This CDR3 is 18 amino acids long. CDR3 in amino acids: CASSQGLAGGPGTDTQYF.

The chain links TRBV7-9 to TRBJ1-1. Germline V CDR1 and CDR2: SEHNR, FQNEAQ (reference sequence). The CDR3 loop spans 11 amino acids. The CDR3 here is CASSGDSEAFF. Looking up the rest from reference TRBV7-9 and TRBJ1-1 gives the full variable domain: DTGVSQNPRHKITKRGQNVTFRCDPISEHNRLYWYRQTLGQGPEFLTYFQNEAQLEKSRLLSDRFSAERPKGSFSTLEIQRTEQGDSAMYLCASSGDSEAFFGQGTRLTVV.

V usage is TRBV27 and J usage is TRBJ2-6; TCRdb's D gene call, TRBD1, goes unchecked for lack of DNA. Germline CDR1 and CDR2: MNHEY and SMNVEV (reference sequence). The CDR3 totals 17 residues. The CDR3 sequence: CASSLWLGGAGANVLTF.

The rearrangement joins TRBV29-1 to TRBJ2-7. Germline V gives CDR1 SQVTM, CDR2 ANQGSEA. The CDR3 sequence is 12 residues long. This CDR3 is CSVVDRSLEQYF.

The rearrangement uses TRBV27 and TRBJ1-2; TCRdb proposes TRBD1, but this gene call is untestable without DNA. Looked up from germline, CDR1 is MNHEY and CDR2 is SMNVEV (reference sequence). The CDR3 is 14 residues long. CDR3 sequence reads: CASNPGQGNYGYTF.

The V call is TRBV29-1, the J call TRBJ2-1; checking the TCRdb D call of TRBD1 is not possible without DNA. Germline-derived CDR1 and CDR2 are SQVTM and ANQGSEA. The CDR3 is made up of 14 amino acids. This chain's CDR3 is CSGTGTRTSNEQFF.

The chain employs TRBV28 and TRBJ1-5; as DNA is missing, the TRBD1 call by TCRdb cannot be tested. This CDR3 is 15 amino acids long. Germline loops: CDR1 MDHEN, CDR2 SYDVKM. The CDR3: CASIWTGALNQPQHF.

This chain uses TRBV4-3 with TRBJ2-3. CDR3 length: 14 amino acids. Germline V gene sequence: CDR1 LGHNA, CDR2 YSLEER. CDR3 in amino acids: CASSQDLNTDTQYF.

J is TRBJ2-5 and V is TRBV28; there is no DNA to check the TCRdb D call of TRBD2. CDR1 is MDHEN and CDR2 is SYDVKM in the germline V gene. The CDR3 totals 14 residues. The CDR3 is CASSLVWREETQYF.

V gene TRBV19 combines with J gene TRBJ1-5. Germline V gives CDR1 LNHDA, CDR2 SQIVND (reference sequence). This CDR3 region has 15 residues. The CDR3 protein is CASSWAQDGNQPQHF.

This chain links TRBV29-1 with TRBJ2-1. Germline-derived CDR1 and CDR2 are SQVTM and ANQGSEA. The CDR3 consists of 14 residues. The CDR3 spells CSVEVWSSYNEQFF.

V gene TRBV7-9 combines with J gene TRBJ2-7; TCRdb gives TRBD1 as the D gene, but with no DNA this cannot be confirmed. Germline CDR1 and CDR2: SEHNR and FQNEAQ (reference sequence). The CDR3 totals 19 residues. CDR3 sequence: CASSSIRPSGTGLPYEQYF.

The CDR3 is CASSQDPGDTEAFF. The rearrangement links TRBV4-1 to TRBJ1-1; TCRdb picks TRBD1, but there is no DNA to check that call. The CDR3 covers 14 residues. Germline V gives CDR1 MGHRA, CDR2 YSYEKL.

The rearrangement uses TRBV20-1 and TRBJ2-1. The CDR3 has 11 residues. The V gene's germline CDR1 is DFQATT and CDR2 SNEGSKA (reference sequence). CDR3 residues: CSAPTELEQFF.